This T cell receptor (beta chain) emerged from a study of patients and donors after allogeneic stem cell transplantation. MiXCR, applied by TCRdb to the RT-PCR reads, yields one record per CDR3 protein. The table shows some 150,000 distinct CDR3 sequences, with about 36% occurring only once. This receptor was taken from a human donor who was either an allogeneic HSCT recipient or a stem cell or donor lymphocyte infusion donor (not recorded which). It is not recorded whose cells these are; they may come from a transplant donor. Sequencing was carried out using blood, either unsorted or a sorted T cell fraction (not recorded which).

DNA for the CDR3: TGCAGTGCTCCACCGGGGGATCGGAGAACTGAAGCTTTCTTT. As protein: CSAPPGDRRTEAFF. V usage is TRBV20-1 and J usage is TRBJ1-1; the D gene is possibly TRBD1 (5 bases). The CDR3 consists of 14 residues. V lost 5 bases to trimming and J lost 5 bases, with 18 bases between them. CDR1 and CDR2 from the germline V gene are DFQATT and SNEGSKA (reference sequence).